The source of this T cell receptor (beta chain) is a study of spatial heterogeneity in lung cancer. Germline V gene sequence: CDR1 SGHAT, CDR2 FQNNGV. This CDR3 region has 13 residues. The V end was cut by 1 base, the J end by 7 bases, with 8 bases between. TCRdb ran MiXCR on the 5' RACE reads and lists one entry per CDR3 protein. The data show more than 10,000 distinct CDR3 sequences, more than 5.5% seen once. General study results and limits: Counts that tracked tumor mutation counts were those of expanded intratumoral alpha and beta TCRs.

The time point here: sample taken at primary tumor resection. In its sample, this clonotype was seen many times. Its antigen is not known. Material: lung tumor tissue, obtained at surgery. The origin of this receptor is a female donor with early-stage non-small cell lung cancer. The chain uses TRBV11-2 and TRBJ1-5; D possibly corresponds to TRBD1 (5 bases). CDR3 sequence: CASSLGGIQPQHF. The CDR3 DNA sequence: TGTGCCAGCAGCTTAGGGGGCATCCAGCCCCAGCATTTT.